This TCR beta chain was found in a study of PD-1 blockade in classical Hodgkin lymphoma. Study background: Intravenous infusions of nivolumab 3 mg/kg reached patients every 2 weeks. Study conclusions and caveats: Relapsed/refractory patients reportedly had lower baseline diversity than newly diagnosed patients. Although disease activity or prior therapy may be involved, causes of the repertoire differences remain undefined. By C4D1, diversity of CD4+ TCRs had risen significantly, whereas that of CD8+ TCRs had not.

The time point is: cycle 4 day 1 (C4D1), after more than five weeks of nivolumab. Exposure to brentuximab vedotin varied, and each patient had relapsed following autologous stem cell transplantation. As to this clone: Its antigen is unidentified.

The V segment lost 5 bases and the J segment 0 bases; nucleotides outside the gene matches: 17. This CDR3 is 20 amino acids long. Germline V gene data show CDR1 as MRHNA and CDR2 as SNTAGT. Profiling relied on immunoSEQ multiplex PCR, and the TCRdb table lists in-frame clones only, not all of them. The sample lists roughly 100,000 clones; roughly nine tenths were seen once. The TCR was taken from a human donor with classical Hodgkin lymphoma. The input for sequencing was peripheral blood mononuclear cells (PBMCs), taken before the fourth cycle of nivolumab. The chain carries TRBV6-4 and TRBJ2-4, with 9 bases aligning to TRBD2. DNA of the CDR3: TGTGCCAGCAGTAGGTCACAGGCTAGCGGGACGCCCTTAGCCAAAAACATTCAGTACTTC. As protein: CASSRSQASGTPLAKNIQYF.